This T cell receptor beta chain comes out of a study of blood T cell repertoires in COVID-19. Trimming took 2 bases from V and 0 from J, leaving 10 bases between them. The CDR3 runs 15 residues. Germline V gives CDR1 ENHRY, CDR2 SYGVKD. Resolution of symptoms, clearance, or two negative PCRs was present in recovered Cohort 3 donors. Measured with immunoSEQ multiplex PCR; TCRdb has only the in-frame clones, and not every one. The sample carries about 220,000 clones, 80% to 85% recorded once. The sample taken for sequencing was PBMCs or T cells enriched from blood (not recorded which). The rearrangement links TRBV10-3 to TRBJ1-2; weak D call: TRBD1 (6 bases). This receptor was taken from a woman in her 40s who had recovered from COVID-19. CDR3 amino acids: CAISEVTGTNYGYTF. The CDR3 DNA sequence: TGTGCCATCAGTGAGGTTACAGGGACTAACTATGGCTACACCTTC.